These 16 T cell receptor beta chains were sequenced from one sample in a study of blood T cell repertoires in COVID-19. Assay used: immunoSEQ multiplex PCR; TCRdb lists only in-frame clones, some missing. This sample has roughly 13,000 clones; less than 80% occur once, and the top ten carry more than 7.5%. The sequencing input was peripheral blood. These receptors were collected from a man between 65 and 80 years old with acute or convalescent COVID-19.

The chain couples TRBV3-1 (or the pseudogene TRBV3-2) to TRBJ2-1; a weak D match, TRBD1 (6 bases). Germline V gene data show CDR1 as LGHDT and CDR2 as YNNKEL (reference sequence). V lost 6 bases to trimming and J lost 7 bases, with 13 bases between them. CDR3 length: 13 residues. The CDR3 here is CASRRYQGNEQFF. DNA of the CDR3: TGTGCCAGCAGGCGCTATCAGGGGAATGAGCAGTTCTTC.

The chain joins TRBV12-2 to TRBJ2-7; the table's D call TRBD2 went unverified against the DNA. TRBV12-2 is noted as a pseudogene. This CDR3 spans 16 amino acids. The CDR3 region has the DNA TGTGCAAGTCGCTCAGATTGGCGGGGCAACTCCTACGAGCAGTACTTC. Encoded protein: CASRSDWRGNSYEQYF.

Here the CDR3 DNA reads TGTGCCAGCAGCTTAATTGTTGGGGGCCCTGAGCAGTTCTTC. This encodes CASSLIVGGPEQFF. V and J are TRBV7-2 and TRBJ2-1; D is possibly TRBD1 (6 bases). The CDR3 loop spans 14 amino acids. Germline V gene sequence: CDR1 SGHTA, CDR2 FQGNSA. Trimming pared 2 bases from V and 9 bases from J, leaving 14 bases between.

This clone appeared a single time. The CDR3, as DNA: TGTGCCAGCAGCGCTCGTGGGACAGGGAACTATGGCTACACCTTC. It specifies CASSARGTGNYGYTF. This chain connects TRBV2 to TRBJ1-2; 9 nucleotides match TRBD1. V lost 6 bases to trimming and J lost 2 bases; unmatched junction nucleotides: 7. The CDR3 runs 15 residues. In germline, CDR1 is SNHLY, CDR2 FYNNEI.

This clone showed up just a few times. The chain is built from TRBV10-3 and TRBJ2-2; perhaps TRBD1 as D (6 bases). The CDR3 has 14 residues. Between the trimmed V and J ends, which lost 6 bases and 1 base, there was a span of 9 bases. The V gene's germline CDR1 is ENHRY and CDR2 SYGVKD. Here the CDR3 DNA reads TGTGCCATCAGCCGGGACAAGAACACCGGGGAGCTGTTTTTT. Its translation: CAISRDKNTGELFF.

A few counts support this clone. V and J are TRBV19 and TRBJ1-5; D is possibly TRBD1 (6 bases). Per the germline V gene, CDR1 is LNHDA and CDR2 is SQIVND (reference sequence). This CDR3 region has 13 residues. The V gene lost 6 bases and the J gene lost 5 bases, with 11 bases spanning the gap. This chain's CDR3 is CASSLGGYQPQHF. The CDR3 nucleotides are TGTGCCAGTAGCCTAGGGGGTTATCAGCCCCAGCATTTT.

This clone was found a few times. This rearrangement joins TRBV30 to TRBJ1-3, with D perhaps TRBD1 (5 bases). Per germline, CDR1 GTSNPN and CDR2 SVGIG (reference sequence). CDR3 length equals 15 residues. The V gene lost 3 bases and the J gene lost 0 bases, with 12 bases spanning the gap. Here the CDR3 DNA reads TGTGCCTGGAGCCGCGGGACGGACTCTGGAAACACCATATATTTT. It yields the protein CAWSRGTDSGNTIYF.

This clone was recorded only once. The chain has TRBV19 and TRBJ2-2, with 11 positions matching TRBD2. From germline, CDR1 is LNHDA and CDR2 SQIVND (reference sequence). V was pared by 6 bases and J by 4 bases, with 4 bases of the junction left unmatched. The CDR3 is 15 amino acids. The CDR3 is CASSLLAGATGELFF. In DNA form, the CDR3 reads TGTGCCAGTAGCCTACTAGCGGGAGCCACCGGGGAGCTGTTTTTT.

The rearrangement joins TRBV28 to TRBJ1-4; TRBD1 agrees at 8 bases. Per germline, CDR1 MDHEN and CDR2 SYDVKM. The CDR3 extends over 14 amino acids. J was trimmed by 8 bases and V by 6 bases; bases with no gene match: 8. CDR3 protein: CASSRRTGTEKLFF. Written as DNA, the CDR3 is TGTGCCAGCAGCCGACGGACAGGGACCGAAAAACTGTTTTTT.

The CDR3 DNA sequence: TGTGCCAGCAGCCGTCTGGTTCGGGAGCAGTACTTC. Translating it yields CASSRLVREQYF. This chain joins TRBV11-2 and TRBJ2-7; D not resolved. V lost 5 bases and J lost 7, with 12 bases in between. CDR1 and CDR2 (germline): SGHAT, FQNNGV. The CDR3 is made up of 12 amino acids.

The chain carries TRBV11-1 and TRBJ2-7, with D possibly TRBD2 on 6 matching bases. Looked up from germline, CDR1 is SGHAT and CDR2 is FQDESV (reference sequence). This CDR3 is 14 amino acids long. The V gene lost 4 bases and the J gene lost 5 bases, with 15 bases spanning the gap. CDR3: CASSSRGNYHEQYF. CDR3 nucleotides: TGTGCCAGCAGCTCCCGGGGGAACTACCACGAGCAGTACTTC. The full variable domain, with the rest looked up from reference TRBV11-1 and TRBJ2-7, is EAEVAQSPRYKITEKSQAVAFWCDPISGHATLYWYRQILGQGPELLVQFQDESVVDDSQLPKDRFSAERLKGVDSTLKIQPAELGDSAMYLCASSSRGNYHEQYFGPGTRLTVT.

V gene TRBV27 combines with J gene TRBJ2-1, with 7 bases lining up with TRBD2. The V gene's germline CDR1 is MNHEY and CDR2 SMNVEV (reference sequence). This CDR3 region has 15 residues. V dropped 6 bases and J dropped 4; count of bases not matched to a gene: 9. CDR3 nucleotides: TGTGCCAGCAGAGAACGACGGGGGGTATACAATGAGCAGTTCTTC. It specifies CASRERRGVYNEQFF.

The rearrangement joins TRBV5-6 to TRBJ2-5; 10 bases line up with TRBD2. Per germline, CDR1 SGHDT and CDR2 YYEEEE. Trimming cost V 2 bases and J 4 bases; bases outside gene matches: 8. There are 16 residues in the CDR3. In nucleotides, the CDR3 is TGTGCCAGCAGCTTCTTTGGGACTAGCGTAGCAGAGACCCAGTACTTC. Protein sequence: CASSFFGTSVAETQYF.

This clone was picked up a small number of times. Relative to the germline gene, one junction end is altered; a read error may explain this. The chain uses TRBV7-3 and TRBJ2-1, with 7 bases lining up with TRBD1. Per the germline V gene, CDR1 is SGHTA and CDR2 is FQGTGA. The CDR3 totals 12 residues. CDR3 DNA: TGTGCCAGCAGCATAACAGGGGATGAGCAGTTCTTC. Its translation is CASSITGDEQFF.

The gene calls are TRBV9 and TRBJ1-2, with 11 bases lining up with TRBD1. Germline CDR1 reads SGDLS; CDR2 reads YYNGEE. The V segment lost 5 bases and the J segment 6 bases; nucleotides outside the gene matches: 12. The length of the CDR3 is 16 residues. DNA for the CDR3: TGTGCCAGCAGTGAATCCGGGACAGGGGGAGTCGATGGCTACACCTTC. Translation: CASSESGTGGVDGYTF.

This chain joins TRBV4-2 and TRBJ1-1; 9 bases fit TRBD1. Germline-derived CDR1 and CDR2 are LGHNA and YNFKEQ. The CDR3 covers 14 residues. The junction had 3 bases not matched to a gene; V was cut back by 2 bases and J by 5 bases. The CDR3 coding sequence is TGTGCCAGCAGCCAATGGACAGGGGAGACTGAAGCTTTCTTT. It encodes CASSQWTGETEAFF.